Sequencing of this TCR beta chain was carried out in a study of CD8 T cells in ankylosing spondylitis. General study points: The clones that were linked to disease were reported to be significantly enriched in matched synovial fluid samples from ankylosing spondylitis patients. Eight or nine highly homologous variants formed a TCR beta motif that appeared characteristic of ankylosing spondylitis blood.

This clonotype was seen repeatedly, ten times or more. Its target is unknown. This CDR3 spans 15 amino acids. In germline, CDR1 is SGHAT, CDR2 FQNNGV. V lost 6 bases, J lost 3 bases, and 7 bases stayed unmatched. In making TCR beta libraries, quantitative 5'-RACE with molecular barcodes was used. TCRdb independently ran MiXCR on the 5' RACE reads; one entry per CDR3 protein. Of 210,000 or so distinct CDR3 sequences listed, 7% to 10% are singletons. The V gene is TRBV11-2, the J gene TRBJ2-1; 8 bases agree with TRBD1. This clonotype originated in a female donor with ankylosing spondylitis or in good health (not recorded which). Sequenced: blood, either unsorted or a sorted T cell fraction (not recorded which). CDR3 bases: TGTGCCAGCAGTCGACCGGGACAGGACTACAATGAGCAGTTCTTC. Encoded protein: CASSRPGQDYNEQFF.